The next 30 T cell receptor beta chains were all read from a single sample in a study of CD8+ T cells in alopecia areata. TCR sequencing used cDNA made by reverse transcription of extracted RNA. Only in-frame clones appear in the TCRdb table, and some are missing; sequencing was by immunoSEQ multiplex PCR. Of a few hundred thousand clones detected, 45% to 70% appear once; the ten largest clones hold roughly 5%. Sequencing input: CD8+ T cells sorted from blood. The source is a human donor in good health.

This chain links TRBV5-6 with TRBJ2-7; D is ambiguous. V shed 0 bases and J shed 3 bases, with 19 bases lying between them. CDR1 is SGHDT, CDR2 YYEEEE, per germline. The CDR3 has 17 amino acids. The CDR3 spells CASSLVPFSSLDYEQYF. CDR3 sequence (DNA): TGTGCCAGCAGCTTGGTTCCTTTCTCTTCCCTAGACTACGAGCAGTACTTC.

This clone came up a few times. The rearrangement links TRBV29-1 to TRBJ2-5; 9 bases are a match to TRBD1. This CDR3 contains 13 residues. The V gene's germline CDR1 is SQVTM and CDR2 ANQGSEA. Trimming at V came to 6 bases and at J to 5 bases, leaving 7 bases not matched to a gene. DNA of the CDR3: TGCAGCGTGACAGGGGGGTCCTTGGAGACCCAGTACTTC. Amino acid sequence: CSVTGGSLETQYF.

Only a few counts were recorded for this clone. The chain links TRBV14 to TRBJ2-7; 7 bases are a match to TRBD2. Germline V lookup: CDR1 SGHDN, CDR2 FVKESK. The CDR3 sequence is 14 residues long. V shed 5 bases and J 1 base; nucleotides not matched to a gene: 5. CDR3 DNA sequence: TGTGCCAGCAGCAGTCGGCGGGGGTCCTACGAGCAGTACTTC. Its translation is CASSSRRGSYEQYF.

The genes are TRBV27 and TRBJ1-5; TRBD1 is a possible D gene (5 bases). The CDR3 sequence is 14 residues long. V shed 3 bases and J shed 3 bases, with 9 bases lying between them. Germline-derived CDR1 and CDR2 are MNHEY and SMNVEV (reference sequence). Here the CDR3 reads CASSFSGPNQPQHF. DNA of the CDR3: TGTGCCAGCAGTTTTTCAGGGCCCAATCAGCCCCAGCATTTT.

This CDR3 is CASKRAFQETQYF. For the CDR3, the DNA is TGTGCCAGCAAACGGGCATTCCAAGAGACCCAGTACTTC. The chain has TRBV2 and TRBJ2-5; D unclear. V dropped 7 bases and J dropped 1 base, with 10 bases sitting between them. Germline V gene sequence: CDR1 SNHLY, CDR2 FYNNEI. The length of the CDR3 is 13 residues. The full variable domain, in which reference TRBV2 and TRBJ2-5 provide the parts outside the CDR3, is EPEVTQTPSHQVTQMGQEVILRCVPISNHLYFYWYRQILGQKVEFLVSFYNNEISEKSEIFDDQFSVERPDGSNFTLKIRSTKLEDSAMYFCASKRAFQETQYFGPGTRLLVL.

The sample holds a few counts of this clone. CDR3 residues: CASRAKGGNNEQFF. The CDR3 DNA sequence: TGTGCCAGCAGAGCTAAGGGGGGGAACAATGAGCAGTTCTTC. The V gene is TRBV27, the J gene TRBJ2-1, with a tentative D call TRBD2 (7 bases). Germline CDR1 reads MNHEY; CDR2 reads SMNVEV (reference sequence). Trimming stripped 6 bases from V and 5 bases from J, with 14 bases between. CDR3 size: 14 residues.

There are a few counts of this clone. V and J are TRBV5-4 and TRBJ2-7; D is possibly TRBD2 (6 bases). V lost 3 bases, J lost 5 bases, and 15 bases lay in between. The CDR3 spans 14 residues. The V gene's germline CDR1 is SGHNT and CDR2 YYREEE (reference sequence). This chain's CDR3 is CASSSLSPGDEQYF. CDR3 DNA: TGTGCCAGCAGCTCCCTGAGTCCGGGGGACGAGCAGTACTTC.

This chain joins TRBV6-6 and TRBJ2-7; D may be TRBD1 (6 bases). V shed 4 bases and J shed 3 bases, with 7 bases lying between them. This CDR3 comprises 12 residues. Germline CDR1 is MNHNY and CDR2 is SVGAGI (reference sequence). The CDR3 spells CASSLDSYEQYF. The CDR3 DNA reads TGTGCCAGCAGTTTGGACAGCTACGAGCAGTACTTC.

This clone turned up a few times. The chain recombines TRBV29-1 with TRBJ1-2; 7 bases are a match to TRBD1. CDR3 length: 14 residues. The V gene end was trimmed by 0 bases and the J gene end by 4 bases; junction bases not matched to a gene: 5. CDR1 and CDR2 (germline): SQVTM, ANQGSEA. The CDR3, as DNA: TGCAGCGTTGAAGAAGCAGGGGGTGTCTATGGCTACACCTTC. Amino acid sequence: CSVEEAGGVYGYTF.

A few counts support this clone. The J gene is TRBJ2-5, the V gene TRBV7-9, with TRBD1 matching 10 bases. Germline V gene sequence: CDR1 SEHNR, CDR2 FQNEAQ (reference sequence). Losses at the gene ends were 3 bases for V and 3 bases for J; bases not matched to a gene: 1. The CDR3 is 14 amino acids. The CDR3 sequence: CASSLGQGKETQYF. In DNA, the CDR3 is TGTGCCAGCAGCTTGGGACAGGGGAAAGAGACCCAGTACTTC.

This chain links TRBV11-1 with TRBJ1-1; D remains ambiguous. This CDR3 spans 12 amino acids. V lost 7 bases and J lost 5, with 11 bases in between. CDR1 SGHAT and CDR2 FQDESV come from the germline V gene (reference sequence). The chain's CDR3 is CASTTQGTEAFF. CDR3 nucleotide sequence: TGTGCCAGCACTACTCAAGGGACTGAAGCTTTCTTT.

The chain carries TRBV13 and TRBJ2-1, with D unclear. The germline CDR1 and CDR2 sequences are PRHDT and FYEKMQ (reference sequence). The germline V and J ends were trimmed by 8 bases and 10 bases, with 12 bases remaining between them. The CDR3 runs 11 residues. CDR3 sequence reads: CASPGPSEQFF. Written as DNA, the CDR3 is TGTGCCAGCCCCGGGCCCTCGGAGCAGTTCTTC.

This chain joins TRBV5-1 and TRBJ1-1, with 9 positions matching TRBD1. Germline V gene lookup returns CDR1 SGHRS and CDR2 YFSETQ. With 4 bases clipped from V and 5 bases from J, the junction kept 6 bases outside the gene matches. This CDR3 is 14 amino acids long. CDR3: CASSPTGGWTEAFF. CDR3 coding DNA: TGCGCCAGCAGCCCAACAGGGGGCTGGACTGAAGCTTTCTTT. Variable domain in full (rest from reference TRBV5-1 and TRBJ1-1): KAGVTQTPRYLIKTRGQQVTLSCSPISGHRSVSWYQQTPGQGLQFLFEYFSETQRNKGNFPGRFSGRQFSNSRSEMNVSTLELGDSALYLCASSPTGGWTEAFFGQGTRLTVV.

This chain connects TRBV27 to TRBJ1-6; 8 bases agree with TRBD1. J was trimmed by 10 bases and V by 4 bases; bases with no gene match: 12. Germline V CDR1 and CDR2: MNHEY, SMNVEV (reference sequence). CDR3 size: 16 residues. DNA of the CDR3: TGTGCCAGCAGTTGGGAGACAGGGGCAAAGGGATCACCCCTCCACTTT. Amino acids: CASSWETGAKGSPLHF.

This sequence joins TRBV4-1 and TRBJ1-5, with a possible D match to TRBD1 (5 bases). Between the trimmed V and J ends, which lost 7 bases and 2 bases, there was a span of 15 bases. The CDR3 consists of 15 residues. Germline assignment: CDR1 MGHRA and CDR2 YSYEKL. The chain's CDR3 is CASTPRVGGNQPQHF. The DNA of the CDR3 is TGCGCCAGCACGCCCAGGGTAGGGGGCAATCAGCCCCAGCATTTT.

The rearrangement links TRBV9 to TRBJ2-2; D is possibly TRBD1 or TRBD2 (6 bases each). V gave up 7 bases and J gave up 5 bases, with 15 bases separating them. This CDR3 has 14 amino acids. Germline CDR1 is SGDLS and CDR2 is YYNGEE. For the CDR3, the DNA is TGTGCCAGCGGGGGGCCCGATTCTACCGGGGAGCTGTTTTTT. It codes for CASGGPDSTGELFF.

Regarding this clone: Other DNA sequences in this sample translate to the same CDR3. The chain joins TRBV4-1 to TRBJ2-3, with 14 bases lining up with TRBD2. Losses at the gene ends were 4 bases for V and 4 bases for J; bases not matched to a gene: 1. CDR1 MGHRA and CDR2 YSYEKL come from the germline V gene. The CDR3 consists of 15 residues. The CDR3 region is CASSRTSGGPDTQYF. The CDR3 region has the DNA TGCGCCAGCAGCCGGACTAGCGGGGGGCCAGATACGCAGTATTTT.

The V call is TRBV27, the J call TRBJ2-7; 7 bases are a match to TRBD2. Germline assignment: CDR1 MNHEY and CDR2 SMNVEV (reference sequence). The CDR3 runs to 14 residues. J lost 3 bases, V lost 6 bases, and 8 bases had no gene match. CDR3 amino acids: CASRMMAGVYEQYF. In DNA, the CDR3 is TGTGCCAGCAGAATGATGGCGGGGGTCTACGAGCAGTACTTC.

The CDR3 reads CASSGGGTEAFF. CDR3 DNA: TGCGCCAGCAGCGGCGGGGGGACTGAAGCTTTCTTT. The chain combines TRBV4-1 with TRBJ1-1, with TRBD1 as a possible D gene (5 bases). V lost 5 bases to trimming and J lost 5 bases, with 9 bases between them. CDR3 length: 12 residues. Germline V lookup: CDR1 MGHRA, CDR2 YSYEKL.

This clone appeared a single time. This sequence joins TRBV29-1 and TRBJ1-3, with D uncertain. CDR3 size: 14 residues. CDR1 and CDR2 (germline): SQVTM, ANQGSEA. The V end was cut by 4 bases, the J end by 1 base, with 11 bases between. CDR3 loop: CSVAEQYSGNTIYF. Here the CDR3 DNA reads TGCAGCGTTGCGGAACAGTATTCTGGAAACACCATATATTTT.

The rearrangement links TRBV9 to TRBJ1-1; D perhaps matches TRBD1 (5 bases). Germline V lookup: CDR1 SGDLS, CDR2 YYNGEE. The CDR3 sequence is 12 residues long. V gave up 0 bases and J gave up 7 bases, with 7 bases separating them. CDR3 sequence reads: CASSVVGGEAFF. DNA for the CDR3: TGTGCCAGCAGCGTAGTCGGGGGTGAAGCTTTCTTT.

This chain uses TRBV4-1 with TRBJ1-1; tentatively, D is TRBD1 (5 bases). Germline V CDR1 and CDR2: MGHRA, YSYEKL. The CDR3 extends over 15 amino acids. Trimming pared 4 bases from V and 4 bases from J, leaving 16 bases between. The CDR3 here is CASSPTQGFTTEAFF. In DNA, the CDR3 is TGCGCCAGCAGCCCAACCCAGGGCTTTACCACTGAAGCTTTCTTT.

This clone was observed a handful of times. The gene calls are TRBV7-9 and TRBJ2-3, with 7 bases aligning to TRBD2. V lost 5 bases and J lost 2; bases outside the gene matches: 7. The CDR3 contains 15 residues. The germline CDR1 and CDR2 sequences are SEHNR and FQNEAQ (reference sequence). CDR3 loop: CASSPELANTDTQYF. The CDR3 DNA follows: TGTGCCAGCAGCCCTGAACTAGCGAACACAGATACGCAGTATTTT.

V gene TRBV14 combines with J gene TRBJ1-3; D is uncertain. The germline V and J ends were trimmed by 0 bases and 0 bases, with 15 bases remaining between them. Per the germline V gene, CDR1 is SGHDN and CDR2 is FVKESK. The CDR3 contains 18 residues. CDR3 coding DNA: TGTGCCAGCAGCCAAGATGGAGGACCGGACCTCTCTGGAAACACCATATATTTT. It yields the protein CASSQDGGPDLSGNTIYF.

The chain links TRBV5-1 to TRBJ2-6; D is possibly TRBD2 (6 bases). The CDR3 has 13 residues. V lost 10 bases and J lost 0, with 8 bases in between. Germline loops: CDR1 SGHRS, CDR2 YFSETQ. CDR3 bases: TGCGCCTGCGGGACCTCTGGGGCCAACGTCCTGACTTTC. Amino acid sequence: CACGTSGANVLTF.

Only a few counts were recorded for this clone. The gene calls are TRBV4-1 and TRBJ2-5; TRBD2 aligns across 10 bases. After removal of 4 bases from V and 5 bases from J, the junction contained 7 bases not matched to a gene. CDR1 is MGHRA, CDR2 YSYEKL, per germline. This CDR3 is built from 15 residues. CDR3 coding DNA: TGCGCCAGCAGCCTTCAGCCGACTAGCGGGGAGACCCAGTACTTC. The encoded protein is CASSLQPTSGETQYF.

This clone came up a few times. The chain has TRBV6-1 and TRBJ1-1, with no clear D. Germline V gene data show CDR1 as MNHNS and CDR2 as SASEGT. This CDR3 contains 12 residues. The V end lost 8 bases, the J end lost 4 bases, and 11 bases lay between the germline ends. The CDR3 loop is CASGGWSTEAFF. Here the CDR3 DNA reads TGTGCCAGCGGAGGGTGGAGCACTGAAGCTTTCTTT.

On this clone: This sample also contains other DNA sequences that code for the same CDR3. The chain has TRBV6-5 and TRBJ1-1; D may be TRBD1 (5 bases). This CDR3 spans 13 amino acids. CDR1 is MNHEY and CDR2 is SVGAGI in the germline V gene. V lost 6 bases, J lost 2 bases, and 10 bases lay in between. CDR3 in amino acids: CASSLGGNTEAFF. The CDR3 DNA sequence: TGTGCCAGCAGCCTTGGGGGAAACACTGAAGCTTTCTTT.

Only one count was recorded for this clone. The genes are TRBV7-3 and TRBJ2-2; no reliable D call. Trimming removed 4 bases at V and 6 bases at J, with 9 bases between. This CDR3 contains 13 residues. Per the germline V gene, CDR1 is SGHTA and CDR2 is FQGTGA. Here the CDR3 reads CASSSRLAGELFF. CDR3 DNA: TGTGCCAGCAGCTCCCGTTTAGCCGGGGAGCTGTTTTTT.

The chain couples TRBV7-9 to TRBJ2-5, with a possible D match to TRBD2 (7 bases). Trimming removed 3 bases from V and 0 bases from J, with 11 bases in between. Germline V lookup: CDR1 SEHNR, CDR2 FQNEAQ (reference sequence). The CDR3 loop spans 15 amino acids. The CDR3 DNA sequence: TGTGCCAGCAGCTTCGAGGGGGGGTACCAAGAGACCCAGTACTTC. This translates into CASSFEGGYQETQYF.